This T cell receptor (beta chain) came from a study of OX40 agonist ivuxolimab in advanced cancers. As for the study more broadly: Ivuxolimab was a fully human IgG2 agonistic monoclonal antibody targeting the costimulatory receptor OX40 (CD134). Of the roughly 54 dose-escalation patients, hepatocellular carcinoma was present in approximately 20, melanoma in around 15, renal cell carcinoma in 9 and head and neck cancer in 9. The purpose of peripheral TCRbeta sequencing was to test whether ivuxolimab changed TCR sequence diversity and led to clonal T-cell expansion. Three dose-escalation patients achieved partial responses, one with hepatocellular carcinoma and two with cutaneous melanoma. Intravenous ivuxolimab was administered to patients every 2 weeks at six dose levels: 0.01, 0.1, 0.3, 1.5, 3 and 10 mg/kg. In the dose-escalation cohort, around four fifths of patients were male, and the mean age was around 65 years with a range of about 20 to 80. The paper describes the monotherapy dose-escalation part (N of about 52 patients) of the phase I trial of ivuxolimab. Patients were allowed to have had prior anti-PD-1, anti-PD-L1 or anti-CTLA-4 therapy, and around two fifths of the dose-escalation patients had been treated with checkpoint inhibitors.

The cysteine opens and the phenylalanine closes a CDR3 of 14 amino acids. Solely the CDR3 DNA is kept, with 42 bases framed from the first base. V is shortened by 9 bases, J by 0 bases, and the region joining them spans 12 bases. CDR1 is given as LNHDA and CDR2 as SQIVND, both from the germline V gene (reference sequence). Notes on this clone: It lacks a known antigen. Base qualities are not at hand, and no much larger clone is one base apart.

For sequencing of the TCRbeta CDR3 region, genomic DNA was extracted from the sorted cells. The immunoSEQ Assay was used to sequence the TCRbeta CDR3 regions. TCRdb provides this immuneACCESS table in a form limited to in-frame rearrangements. Some clones are lacking; in checked studies, under half of them reflect an unresolved V gene, and why the rest are absent is not known. The sample data list approximately 61,000 clones, and 87% of these were observed just once. Together, the top ten hold 0.35% of the sample. The trial excluded patients who had a history of autoimmune disease or were on systemic immunosuppression. In every dose cohort, peripheral blood was drawn for TCR sequencing at baseline, cycle 4 day 1, and cycle 7 day 1. Samples came from an open-label, multicenter, first-in-human phase I dose-escalation trial of ivuxolimab. The trial enrolled adults with locally advanced or metastatic head and neck squamous cell, hepatocellular, melanoma or renal cell carcinoma. CD4+ and CD8+ T cells were sorted separately from peripheral blood before TCR sequencing.

General study outcomes and caveats: In the 0.1-3.0 mg/kg groups, partial responders had among the lowest normalized peripheral clonal expansion, particularly in CD8+ T cells. The antigen specificity of the clonally expanded peripheral T cells was not determined. Low levels of normalized T-cell clonal expansion were also seen in some patients who did not respond. After ivuxolimab, more expanded clones were found on average in CD8+ T cells than in CD4+ T cells. At doses of 0.1 to 3.0 mg/kg, clonal expansion of both CD4+ and CD8+ blood T cells was observed from baseline to week 6.

The source is an adult with an advanced solid tumor such as melanoma, head and neck, liver or kidney cancer. This receptor chain uses TRBV19 and TRBJ1-5, with the D gene not clear enough to name. This specimen was CD4+ or CD8+ T cells sorted from blood, taken in a trial of the OX40 agonist ivuxolimab. This receptor carries the CDR3 CASREFYSNQPQHF. The nucleotide sequence reads as follows: TGTGCCAGCCGAGAATTCTATAGCAATCAGCCCCAGCATTTT.